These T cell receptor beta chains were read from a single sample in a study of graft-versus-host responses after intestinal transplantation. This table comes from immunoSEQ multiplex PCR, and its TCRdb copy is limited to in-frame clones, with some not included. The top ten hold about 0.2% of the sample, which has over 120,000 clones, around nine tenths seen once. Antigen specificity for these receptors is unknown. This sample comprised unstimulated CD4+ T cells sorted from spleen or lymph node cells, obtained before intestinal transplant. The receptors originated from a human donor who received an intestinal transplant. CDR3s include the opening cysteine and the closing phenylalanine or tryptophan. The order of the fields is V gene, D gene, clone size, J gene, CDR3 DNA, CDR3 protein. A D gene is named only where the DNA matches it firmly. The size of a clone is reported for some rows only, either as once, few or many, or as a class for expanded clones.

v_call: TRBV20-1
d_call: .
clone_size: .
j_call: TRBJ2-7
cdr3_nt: TGCAGTGCTAGAGATTTGGCTAGCCCATACTTC
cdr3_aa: CSARDLASPYF

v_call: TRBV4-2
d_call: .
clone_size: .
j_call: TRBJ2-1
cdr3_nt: TGTGCCAGCAGCGAAGCTCTAGGTGATTACAATGAGCAGTTCTTC
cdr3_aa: CASSEALGDYNEQFF

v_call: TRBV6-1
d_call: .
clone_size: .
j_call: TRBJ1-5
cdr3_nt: TGTGCCAGCGCCGCGGGGACGTATCAGCCCCAGCATTTT
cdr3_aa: CASAAGTYQPQHF

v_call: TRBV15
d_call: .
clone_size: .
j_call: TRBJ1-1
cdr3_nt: TGTGCCACCAGCAGACGAACGACTGGTGGGCAGCTAAACACTGAAGCTTTCTTT
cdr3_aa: CATSRRTTGGQLNTEAFF

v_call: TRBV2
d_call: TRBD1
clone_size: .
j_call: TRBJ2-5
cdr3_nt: TGTGCCAGCAGTAGACAGGGGGGATGGGAGACCCAGTACTTC
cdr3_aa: CASSRQGGWETQYF

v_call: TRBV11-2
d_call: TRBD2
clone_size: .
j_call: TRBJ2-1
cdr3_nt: TGTGCCAGCAGCTTGCGACTAGCGGGAGGGCCGAGCTCCTACAATGAGCAGTTCTTC
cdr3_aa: CASSLRLAGGPSSYNEQFF

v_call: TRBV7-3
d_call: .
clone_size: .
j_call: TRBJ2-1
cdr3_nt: TGTGCCAGCAGCCCCATCCGGGACATCACCCCCAATGAGCAGTTCTTC
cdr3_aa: CASSPIRDITPNEQFF

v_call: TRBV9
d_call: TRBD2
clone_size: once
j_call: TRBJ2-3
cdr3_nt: TGTGCCAGCAGCGTAGTAGCGGGAGCTAGCACAGATACGCAGTATTTT
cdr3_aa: CASSVVAGASTDTQYF

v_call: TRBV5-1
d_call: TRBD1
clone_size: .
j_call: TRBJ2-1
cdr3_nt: TGCGCCAGCAGCCCGAGGACAGGGGGCTACAATGAGCAGTTCTTC
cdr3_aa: CASSPRTGGYNEQFF

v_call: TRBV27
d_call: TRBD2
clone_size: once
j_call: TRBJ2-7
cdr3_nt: TGTGCCAGCAGTACCGGGACTAGCGGGAGGGCCCGAGAGCAGTACTTC
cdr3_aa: CASSTGTSGRAREQYF

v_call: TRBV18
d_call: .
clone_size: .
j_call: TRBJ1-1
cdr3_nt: TGTGCCAGCTCACCGATTGGGGAAAGAGCTGAAGCTTTCTTT
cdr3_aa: CASSPIGERAEAFF

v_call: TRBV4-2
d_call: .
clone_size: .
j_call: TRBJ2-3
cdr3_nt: TGTGCCAGCAGCCAAGATCCGCGCGGGTCACCCTCGGATACGCAGTATTTT
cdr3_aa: CASSQDPRGSPSDTQYF

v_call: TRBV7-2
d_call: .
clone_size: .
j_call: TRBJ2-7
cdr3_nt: TGTGCCAGCAGCTTAAGCACGGGCCTCTACGAGCAGTACTTC
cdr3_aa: CASSLSTGLYEQYF

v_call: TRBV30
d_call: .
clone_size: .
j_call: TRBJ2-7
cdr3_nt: TGTGCCTGGAGCTCGACTGGGAGAGTCGACGAGCAGTACTTC
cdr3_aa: CAWSSTGRVDEQYF

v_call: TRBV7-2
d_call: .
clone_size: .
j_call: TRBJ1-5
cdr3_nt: TGTGCCAGCAGCCGTACCGCCGAATGGCCCCAGCATTTT
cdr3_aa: CASSRTAEWPQHF

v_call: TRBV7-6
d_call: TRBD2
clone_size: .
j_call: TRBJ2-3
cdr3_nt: TGTGCCAGCAGCCACGGGACTAGCGGCACAGATACGCAGTATTTT
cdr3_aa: CASSHGTSGTDTQYF

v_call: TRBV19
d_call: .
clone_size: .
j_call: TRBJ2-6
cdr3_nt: TGTGCCAGTAGTTCGTACAGGACTGGGGCCAACGTCCTGACTTTC
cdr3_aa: CASSSYRTGANVLTF

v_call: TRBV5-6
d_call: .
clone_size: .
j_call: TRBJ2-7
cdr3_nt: TGTGCCAGCAGCTTTACAGGGTATAGGGAGCAGTACTTC
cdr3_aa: CASSFTGYREQYF

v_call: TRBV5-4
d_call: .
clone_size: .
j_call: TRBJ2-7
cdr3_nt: TGTGCCAGCAGCTTGGTGTCAGGGCGGAGCTACGAGCAGTACTTC
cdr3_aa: CASSLVSGRSYEQYF

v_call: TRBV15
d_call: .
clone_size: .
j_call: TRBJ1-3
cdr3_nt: TGTGCCACCAGCAGAGTCCCCAGGGGACCTGGAAACACCATATATTTT
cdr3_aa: CATSRVPRGPGNTIYF

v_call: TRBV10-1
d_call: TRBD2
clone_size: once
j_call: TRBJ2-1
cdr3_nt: TGCGCCAGCAGTGAGTCGAACCGGGGGGCCTACAATGAGCAGTTCTTC
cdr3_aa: CASSESNRGAYNEQFF

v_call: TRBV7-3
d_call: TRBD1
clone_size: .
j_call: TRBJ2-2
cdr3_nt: TGTGCCAGCCGACAGGGCACGAACACCGGGGAGCTGTTTTTT
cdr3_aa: CASRQGTNTGELFF

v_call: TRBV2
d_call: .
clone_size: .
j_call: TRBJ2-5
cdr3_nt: TGTGCCAGCAGCCCGAGGGGTAGTTCGGAGACCCAGTACTTC
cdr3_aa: CASSPRGSSETQYF

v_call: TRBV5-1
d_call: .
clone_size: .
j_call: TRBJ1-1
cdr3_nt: TGCGCCAGCAGCCCGACAGCTGGATTAGACACTGAAGCTTTCTTT
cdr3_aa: CASSPTAGLDTEAFF

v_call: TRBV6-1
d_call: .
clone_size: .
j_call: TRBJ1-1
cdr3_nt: TGTGCCAGCAGTGAAAGGGGGGAATACACTGAAGCTTTCTTT
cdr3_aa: CASSERGEYTEAFF

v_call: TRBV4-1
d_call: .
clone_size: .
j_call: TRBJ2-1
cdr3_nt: TGCGCCAGCAGCCAAGGCCGGGACTTGAGCTCCTACAATGAGCAGTTCTTC
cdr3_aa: CASSQGRDLSSYNEQFF

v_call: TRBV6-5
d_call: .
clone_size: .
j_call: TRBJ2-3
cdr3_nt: TGTGCCAGCAGTCCAGATGCACGGCAATGGAATACGCAGTATTTT
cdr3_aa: CASSPDARQWNTQYF

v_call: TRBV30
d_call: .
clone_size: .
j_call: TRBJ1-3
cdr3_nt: TGTGCCTGGACACCGGAGACTTCGCCCCGAAACACCATATATTTT
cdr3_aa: CAWTPETSPRNTIYF

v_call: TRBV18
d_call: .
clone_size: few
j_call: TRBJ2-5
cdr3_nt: TGTGCCAGCTCACCGTTGCCTAAGAACCAAGAGACCCAGTACTTC
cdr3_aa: CASSPLPKNQETQYF

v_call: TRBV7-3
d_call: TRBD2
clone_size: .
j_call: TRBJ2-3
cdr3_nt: TGTGCCAGCAGCTTAGGCGGGAGGGTAAAAGATACGCAGTATTTT
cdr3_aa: CASSLGGRVKDTQYF

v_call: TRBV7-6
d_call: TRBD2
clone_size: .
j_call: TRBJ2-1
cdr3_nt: TGTGCCAGCAGCCCCCTTGGGGGGGTTAAATACAATGAGCAGTTCTTC
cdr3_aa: CASSPLGGVKYNEQFF

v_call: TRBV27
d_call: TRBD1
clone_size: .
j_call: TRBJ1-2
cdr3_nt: TGTGCCAGCAGTAGGGCCGGGACAGGGAACTATGGCTACACCTTC
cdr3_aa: CASSRAGTGNYGYTF

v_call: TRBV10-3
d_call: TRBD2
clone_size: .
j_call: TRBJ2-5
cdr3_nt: TGTGCCATCAGTGAGTCTGTGGGAGGGGAGACCCAGTACTTC
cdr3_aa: CAISESVGGETQYF

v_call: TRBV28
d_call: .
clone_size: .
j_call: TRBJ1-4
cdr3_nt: TGTGCCAGCAGTACCCGACCCGGGGAACTGTTTTTT
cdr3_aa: CASSTRPGELFF

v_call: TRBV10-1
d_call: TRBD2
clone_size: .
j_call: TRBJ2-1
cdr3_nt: TGCGCCAGCAGTGAGGGGGTGCTAGCGGGAGCTCGGGAGCAGTTCTTC
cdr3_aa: CASSEGVLAGAREQFF

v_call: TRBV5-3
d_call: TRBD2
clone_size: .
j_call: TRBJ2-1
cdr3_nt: TGTGCCAGAAGCTTGGCCATAGCGGGAGTCCACAATGAGCAGTTCTTC
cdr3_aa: CARSLAIAGVHNEQFF

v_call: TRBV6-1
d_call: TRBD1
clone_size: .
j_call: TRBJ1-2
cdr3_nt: TGTGCCAGCAGTGCTGGGACAGGCTATGGCTACACCTTC
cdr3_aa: CASSAGTGYGYTF

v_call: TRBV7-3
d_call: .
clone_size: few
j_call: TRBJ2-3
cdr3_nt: TGTGCCAGCAGCGCCTTGGGCACCACAGATACGCAGTATTTT
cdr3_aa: CASSALGTTDTQYF

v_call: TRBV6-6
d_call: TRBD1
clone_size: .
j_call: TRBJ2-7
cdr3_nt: TGTGCCAGCAGAGCCACAGGGGGAAGCTACGAGCAGTACTTC
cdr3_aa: CASRATGGSYEQYF

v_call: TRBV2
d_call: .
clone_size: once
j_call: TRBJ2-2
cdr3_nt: TGTGCCAGCGGAGCCGATGCGAACACCGGGGAGCTGTTTTTT
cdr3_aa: CASGADANTGELFF

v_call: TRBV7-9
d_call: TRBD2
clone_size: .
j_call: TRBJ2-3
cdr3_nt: TGTGCCAGCAGCTTCATAGCGGGAAAAAGACCAGATACGCAGTATTTT
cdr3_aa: CASSFIAGKRPDTQYF

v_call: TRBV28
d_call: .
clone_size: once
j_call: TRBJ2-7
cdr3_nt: TGTGCCAGCAGTTTAATGCCCGATCGGGTCGCCGAGCAGTACTTC
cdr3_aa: CASSLMPDRVAEQYF

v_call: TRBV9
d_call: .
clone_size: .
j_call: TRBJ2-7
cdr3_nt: TGTGCCAGCAGCGTAGTTTCGGCAACCGAGCAGTACTTC
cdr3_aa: CASSVVSATEQYF

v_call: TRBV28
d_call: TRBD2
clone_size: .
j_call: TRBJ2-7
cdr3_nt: TGTGCCAGCATGACTAGCGGGAATGTTTACGAGCAGTACTTC
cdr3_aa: CASMTSGNVYEQYF

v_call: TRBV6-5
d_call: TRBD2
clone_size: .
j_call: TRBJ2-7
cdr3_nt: TGTGCCAGCAGTTACGTCGGACTAGCGCACGAGCAGTACTTC
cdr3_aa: CASSYVGLAHEQYF

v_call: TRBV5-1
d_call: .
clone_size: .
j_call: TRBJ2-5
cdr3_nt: TGCGCCAGCAGCTTGAACAGGGCCCAAGAGACCCAGTACTTC
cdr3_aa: CASSLNRAQETQYF

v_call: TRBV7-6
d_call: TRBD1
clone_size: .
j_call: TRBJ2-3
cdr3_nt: TGTGCCAGCAGCCAGGGGGCAGGGGTTGATACAGATACGCAGTATTTT
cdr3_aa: CASSQGAGVDTDTQYF

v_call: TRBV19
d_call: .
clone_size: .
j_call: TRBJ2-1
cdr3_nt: TGTGCCAGTAGTATCGGTGACTGGACCGAGCAGTTCTTC
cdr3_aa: CASSIGDWTEQFF

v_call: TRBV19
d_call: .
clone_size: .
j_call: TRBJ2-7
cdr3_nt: TGTGCCAGTAGCCGGGCCGCTACCTACGAGCAGTACTTC
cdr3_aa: CASSRAATYEQYF

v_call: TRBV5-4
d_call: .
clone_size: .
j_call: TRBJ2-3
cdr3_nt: TGTGCCAGCAGCCGGGGGGCAGGGGGAAATACGCAGTATTTT
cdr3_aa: CASSRGAGGNTQYF

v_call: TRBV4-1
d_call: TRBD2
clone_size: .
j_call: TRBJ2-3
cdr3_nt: TGCGCCAGCAGCCAAGACAGGGCGGGAGGCCCGGCAGATACGCAGTATTTT
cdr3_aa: CASSQDRAGGPADTQYF

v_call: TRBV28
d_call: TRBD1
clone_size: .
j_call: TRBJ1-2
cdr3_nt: TGTGCCAGCACTGCTCCAGGGGGCTATGGCTACACCTTC
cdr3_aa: CASTAPGGYGYTF

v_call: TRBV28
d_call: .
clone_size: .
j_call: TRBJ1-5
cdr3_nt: TGTGCCAGCAGTTTTCCGGCAGGGAATCAGCCCCAGCATTTT
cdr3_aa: CASSFPAGNQPQHF